A selection of T cell receptor beta chains follows, all from one sample in a study of T cell changes during pregnancy in multiple sclerosis. Profiled with immunoSEQ multiplex PCR; TCRdb holds only in-frame clones, not every one. The sample yields about 57,000 clones, approximately 92% seen once. The sequenced sample was CD4+ T cells from peripheral blood mononuclear cells, obtained in the third trimester of pregnancy. The receptor source for this set is a female donor with multiple sclerosis, enrolled in a pregnancy study. Both conserved end residues are part of each CDR3. The D gene is left open where the match is weak. Size is omitted from some rows. Given values are once, few, many or a class for expanded clones.

CDR3 DNA	CDR3 protein	clone size	J gene	D gene	V gene
TGCAGCGTTTTAAGGGCCTCCGGCGGGGCTGAAGCTTTCTTT	CSVLRASGGAEAFF	NA	TRBJ1-1	NA	TRBV29-1
TGTGCCAGCAGTGATATGGGACAGGGAATGAACACTGAAGCTTTCTTT	CASSDMGQGMNTEAFF	NA	TRBJ1-1	TRBD1	TRBV6-4
TGTGCCAGTAGGGGGACTCCCGGAACTGAAGCTTTCTTT	CASRGTPGTEAFF	once	TRBJ1-1	NA	TRBV19
TGCGCCAGCAGCCAAGATGCCTCAGGGATCTACGGCTACACCTTC	CASSQDASGIYGYTF	NA	TRBJ1-2	NA	TRBV4-3
TGTGCCAGCAGCGTAGAAGGGACTAGCCTGGAGACCCAGTACTTC	CASSVEGTSLETQYF	NA	TRBJ2-5	TRBD2	TRBV9
TGTGCCAGCAGCTTAATTGGGGGCCGGGACACTGAAGCTTTCTTT	CASSLIGGRDTEAFF	NA	TRBJ1-1	NA	TRBV7-9
TGTGCCAGCAGCTCTAAGTTGGGACAGGGGACCGAAGCTTTCTTT	CASSSKLGQGTEAFF	NA	TRBJ1-1	TRBD1	TRBV5-4
TGTGCCAGCAGCTTAGACGGGACAACCACCTACGAGCAGTACTTC	CASSLDGTTTYEQYF	NA	TRBJ2-7	NA	TRBV7-2
TGTGCCAGCAGAGCCGGACAGGTACGGAGTGAGCAGTTCTTC	CASRAGQVRSEQFF	NA	TRBJ2-1	TRBD1	TRBV2
TGTGCCACCGTACAGGGAACCGGGACCGAAAATTCACCCCTCCACTTT	CATVQGTGTENSPLHF	NA	TRBJ1-6	NA	TRBV19
TGTGCCTGGAGTATAAGGGGCCTTACCCACTCCCAAGAGACCCAGTACTTC	CAWSIRGLTHSQETQYF	NA	TRBJ2-5	NA	TRBV30
TGTGCCAGCAGCTTGACTAGCGGGGGCGAGGAGACCCAGTACTTC	CASSLTSGGEETQYF	NA	TRBJ2-5	TRBD2	TRBV7-2
TGTGCCAGCAGCGCCCCGGGACTCGAAGGCTACGAGCAGTACTTC	CASSAPGLEGYEQYF	NA	TRBJ2-7	NA	TRBV5-6
TGTGCCAGCAGCCCAAGGACAGGGGCCGGCACTGAAGCTTTCTTT	CASSPRTGAGTEAFF	NA	TRBJ1-1	TRBD1	TRBV5-4
TGTGCCAGCTCACCACGAAGTACTGCTGAAGCTTTCTTT	CASSPRSTAEAFF	few	TRBJ1-1	NA	TRBV18
TGTGCCAGCTCACCAAGGGGCTCGGTACAGGGGTTCCAGAATCAGCCCCAGCATTTT	CASSPRGSVQGFQNQPQHF	NA	TRBJ1-5	TRBD1	TRBV18
TGTGCCAGCTCACCATCCTGGACTAGTCACGAGCAGTACTTC	CASSPSWTSHEQYF	NA	TRBJ2-7	TRBD2	TRBV18
TGTGCCAGCAGCTTACGGACTGTGGCAGATACGCAGTATTTT	CASSLRTVADTQYF	once	TRBJ2-3	NA	TRBV5-6
TGTGCCAGCAGCATGAACTACTATGGCTACACCTTC	CASSMNYYGYTF	medium-sized	TRBJ1-2	NA	TRBV7-2
TGTGCCAGCTCATCAGCGGGGGTATCCTACAATGAGCAGTTCTTC	CASSSAGVSYNEQFF	NA	TRBJ2-1	TRBD2	TRBV18
TGTGCCAGCAGTGAACCGGGTCGTTCGTACGAGCAGTACTTC	CASSEPGRSYEQYF	NA	TRBJ2-7	NA	TRBV2
TGTGCCAGCAGCTTGGCCTCGGACAGGGAACGGTACTTC	CASSLASDRERYF	few	TRBJ2-7	TRBD1	TRBV5-7
TGTGCCAGCAGCTTAGGTGGGACAGGTAACACTGAAGCTTTCTTT	CASSLGGTGNTEAFF	NA	TRBJ1-1	TRBD1	TRBV11-2
TGTGCCAGCACCATAACTAGCGGGGGGGCAAAACCCTACGAGCAGTACTTC	CASTITSGGAKPYEQYF	NA	TRBJ2-7	TRBD2	TRBV11-2
TGTGCCAGCAGCTTCTCGGGAAAACTGTTTTTT	CASSFSGKLFF	NA	TRBJ1-4	NA	TRBV7-2